This T cell receptor beta chain was sequenced for a study of blood T cell repertoires in COVID-19. Study summary: COVID-19 samples collected from the United States, Italy and Spain covered acute and convalescent phases. PBMCs, B-cell-depleted T cells, or T cells were the source of the cDNA or gDNA that made up the material.

Original analysis: Reference gene primer amplification yielded estimated nucleated cell counts. The data were produced by immunoSEQ multiplex PCR, yet TCRdb's version contains in-frame clones alone and is incomplete. V and J calls and clone size follow that table, whereas D and trimming were derived from the DNA. Counted here are hundreds of thousands of clones, 87% occurring once; the ten biggest clones make up 2% to 2.5%. Trimming took 0 bases from V and 7 from J; bases not matched to a gene: 13. The CDR3 has 17 residues. The germline V gene has CDR1 LGHNA and CDR2 YSLEER. The receptor comes from a woman aged 45-65 years who had recovered from COVID-19. Sequences were obtained from peripheral blood. This rearrangement joins TRBV4-3 to TRBJ2-3, with 7 nucleotides matching TRBD2. CDR3 in amino acids: CASSQEVPAGLLNTQYF. The CDR3 bases are TGCGCCAGCAGCCAAGAAGTACCAGCGGGGTTGCTGAATACGCAGTATTTT.